The 32 T cell receptor beta chains below come from one sample, sequenced in a study of CD8 T cells in ankylosing spondylitis (TCRdb year 2017). The receptor library was made with 5' RACE. This sample was sequenced with an Illumina HiSeq 2500. TCRdb trimmed the raw reads at Q25, called clones with MiXCR and kept productive beta chains. Rows are unified per CDR3 protein, each entry keeping the most common DNA and genes. The table for this sample lists 350,000 to 450,000 distinct CDR3 sequences; approximately 22% of them were counted only once. The ten biggest clones cover approximately 14% of the sample. Sequencing was done on a sample of blood, either unsorted or a sorted T cell fraction (not recorded which). The receptor set was obtained from a male donor with ankylosing spondylitis or in good health (not recorded which).

J is TRBJ2-4 and V is TRBV29-1; D remains ambiguous. Germline CDR1 reads SQVTM; CDR2 reads ANQGSEA. Between the trimmed V and J ends, which lost 1 base and 2 bases, there was a span of 0 bases. The CDR3 has 11 residues. The CDR3 loop is CSVEAKNIQYF. CDR3 in DNA: TGCAGCGTTGAAGCCAAAAACATTCAGTACTTC.

This chain joins TRBV7-2 and TRBJ2-7; 8 bases fit TRBD2. The V gene's germline CDR1 is SGHTA and CDR2 FQGNSA. Unmatched junction bases numbered 9, after V lost 1 base and J lost 4 bases. The CDR3 sequence is 16 residues long. As DNA, the CDR3 is TGTGCCAGCAGCTTAGGGTTTAGCGGGGAGGGTTACGAGCAGTACTTC. Encoded protein: CASSLGFSGEGYEQYF. The complete variable domain, with remaining parts taken from reference TRBV7-2 and TRBJ2-7, reads GAGVSQSPSNKVTEKGKDVELRCDPISGHTALYWYRQSLGQGLEFLIYFQGNSAPDKSGLPSDRFSAERTGGSVSTLTIQRTQQEDSAVYLCASSLGFSGEGYEQYFGPGTRLTVT.

This clonotype was counted a few times. The chain carries TRBV20-1 and TRBJ1-1, with 8 bases fitting TRBD1. The germline V gene has CDR1 DFQATT and CDR2 SNEGSKA (reference sequence). CDR3 length: 16 residues. The J segment lost 8 bases and the V segment lost 1 base, leaving 15 bases of the junction unmatched. The CDR3 is CSARGAGGQGHEEAFF. CDR3 bases: TGCAGTGCTAGAGGAGCCGGAGGACAGGGACACGAAGAAGCTTTCTTT.

The chain has TRBV20-1 and TRBJ1-4, with 8 bases matching TRBD1. The CDR3 extends over 15 amino acids. The trim removed 2 bases at V and 5 bases at J, leaving 7 bases unmatched. Germline V gives CDR1 DFQATT, CDR2 SNEGSKA (reference sequence). Written as DNA, the CDR3 is TGCAGTGCTAGACCGTACAGGGGGGAGAATGAAAAACTGTTTTTT. Its protein product is CSARPYRGENEKLFF.

This clonotype appeared a single time. This chain joins TRBV7-9 and TRBJ2-7; D is ambiguous. CDR1 is SEHNR and CDR2 is FQNEAQ in the germline V gene (reference sequence). V gave up 8 bases and J gave up 0 bases, with 5 bases separating them. The CDR3 runs to 11 residues. CDR3 sequence: CASQYSYEQYF. CDR3 in DNA: TGTGCCAGCCAATACTCCTACGAGCAGTACTTC. The full variable domain, its missing parts supplied by reference TRBV7-9 and TRBJ2-7, is DTGVSQNPRHKITKRGQNVTFRCDPISEHNRLYWYRQTLGQGPEFLTYFQNEAQLEKSRLLSDRFSAERPKGSFSTLEIQRTEQGDSAMYLCASQYSYEQYFGPGTRLTVT.

This clonotype was found a few times. CDR3 DNA sequence: TGTGCCAGCAGCTTAGAGACGGGACAGGGCTACACAGATACGCAGTATTTT. Amino acid sequence: CASSLETGQGYTDTQYF. V gene TRBV7-8 combines with J gene TRBJ2-3, with TRBD1 matching over 9 bases. Trimming at V came to 1 base and at J to 2 bases, leaving 7 bases not matched to a gene. Germline loops: CDR1 SGHVS, CDR2 FQNEAQ. This CDR3 has 17 residues.

The gene calls are TRBV12-3 or TRBV12-4 and TRBJ2-5; TRBD1 or TRBD2 may be the D gene (6 bases each). The CDR3 extends over 14 amino acids. Trimming left V 7 bases short and J 5 bases short, with 17 bases between. CDR3 bases: TGTGCCAGCAAGAGACTAGGGGGAGCGGAGACCCAGTACTTC. This sequence encodes CASKRLGGAETQYF.

The chain uses TRBV4-1 and TRBJ2-3; 8 nucleotides line up with TRBD2. J was trimmed by 7 bases and V by 8 bases; bases with no gene match: 5. CDR3 length: 12 residues. Germline CDR1 reads MGHRA; CDR2 reads YSYEKL. CDR3 bases: TGCGCCAGCCGGGGGGGGCTAAATACGCAGTATTTT. This codes for CASRGGLNTQYF.

J is TRBJ2-1 and V is TRBV12-5; the D gene is possibly TRBD1 (5 bases). The CDR3 totals 14 residues. The germline V gene has CDR1 LGHNT and CDR2 FRNRAP. With 3 bases removed from V and 4 bases from J, the gap between germline ends came to 10 bases. The CDR3 spells CASGLDSPYNEQFF. CDR3 nucleotide sequence: TGTGCTAGTGGTTTAGACAGCCCTTACAATGAGCAGTTCTTC.

In its sample, this clonotype was seen a few times. The CDR3 protein is CASSSGQGVSYEEQYF. In DNA form, the CDR3 reads TGTGCCAGCAGTTCGGGACAGGGGGTCTCCTACGAAGAGCAGTACTTC. V and J are TRBV7-9 and TRBJ2-7; 11 nucleotides align to TRBD1. Germline values: CDR1 SEHNR, CDR2 FQNEAQ (reference sequence). The ends lost 6 bases at V and 7 bases at J; junction bases unmatched: 14. The CDR3 loop spans 16 amino acids.

This sequence joins TRBV4-1 and TRBJ2-3; D may match TRBD1 or TRBD2 (6 bases each). The CDR3 runs 14 residues. CDR1 MGHRA and CDR2 YSYEKL come from the germline V gene. Trimming removed 1 base from V and 5 bases from J, with 10 bases in between. The CDR3 coding sequence is TGCGCCAGCAGCCAAGTCGGGGGCGGAGATACGCAGTATTTT. This gives the protein CASSQVGGGDTQYF.

This clonotype was seen more than once but under ten times. The gene calls are TRBV12-3 or TRBV12-4 and TRBJ1-2; D ambiguous. The CDR3 length is 15 residues. V lost 3 bases to trimming and J lost 0 bases, with 11 bases between them. CDR3 bases: TGTGCCAGCAGTTTCGGTTGGAGAGCTAACTATGGCTACACCTTC. It encodes CASSFGWRANYGYTF.

This clonotype was found a few times. The rearrangement uses TRBV6-1 and TRBJ2-7; TRBD1 or TRBD2 may be the D gene (5 bases each). There are 15 residues in the CDR3. Trimming took off 2 bases at V and 4 bases at J, with 15 bases between the two ends. Germline CDR1 MNHNS, CDR2 SASEGT. Here the CDR3 DNA reads TGTGCCAGCAGTGAACCCCACGGGACGGATTACGAGCAGTACTTC. Translated: CASSEPHGTDYEQYF.

This clonotype appeared a few times. The chain employs TRBV7-9 and TRBJ2-1; 11 bases are a match to TRBD2. This CDR3 region has 17 residues. V lost 6 bases to trimming and J lost 1 base; unmatched junction nucleotides: 8. The germline gives CDR1 SEHNR, CDR2 FQNEAQ (reference sequence). Here the CDR3 reads CASSPSGGQISYNEQFF. The CDR3 bases are TGTGCCAGCAGTCCTAGCGGGGGGCAAATATCCTACAATGAGCAGTTCTTC. The full variable domain, with the rest looked up from reference TRBV7-9 and TRBJ2-1, is DTGVSQNPRHKITKRGQNVTFRCDPISEHNRLYWYRQTLGQGPEFLTYFQNEAQLEKSRLLSDRFSAERPKGSFSTLEIQRTEQGDSAMYLCASSPSGGQISYNEQFFGPGTRLTVL.

This clonotype was seen only a few times. The DNA of the CDR3 is TGTGCCACCCTAGAGGGGAACTACAATGAGCAGTTCTTC. Protein sequence: CATLEGNYNEQFF. The chain combines TRBV12-3 or TRBV12-4 with TRBJ2-1; tentatively, D is TRBD1 or TRBD2 (5 bases each). This CDR3 comprises 13 residues. With 10 bases removed from V and 3 bases from J, the gap between germline ends came to 13 bases.

This clonotype was observed a few times. The V call is TRBV12-3 or TRBV12-4, the J call TRBJ2-2; the match to TRBD2 covers 13 bases. The CDR3 runs 16 residues. The J segment lost 3 bases and the V segment lost 3 bases, leaving 1 base of the junction unmatched. The CDR3 nucleotides read TGTGCCAGCAGTTTCGGACTAGCGGGGGACACCGGGGAGCTGTTTTTT. Its protein is CASSFGLAGDTGELFF.

The rearrangement uses TRBV21-1 and TRBJ2-7; the table's D call, TRBD1, has no DNA check behind it. TRBV21-1 corresponds to a pseudogene. CDR3 length: 14 amino acids. The CDR3 sequence is CASRATGKIYEQYF. CDR3 in DNA: TGTGCCAGCAGAGCGACAGGTAAAATCTACGAGCAGTACTTC.

This chain connects TRBV28 to TRBJ2-2; D is unresolved. Germline CDR1 MDHEN, CDR2 SYDVKM. Trimming removed 8 bases at V and 1 base at J, with 11 bases between. The CDR3 spans 14 residues. The CDR3 coding sequence is TGTGCCAGCCAGAGACACCAGAACACCGGGGAGCTGTTTTTT. This sequence encodes CASQRHQNTGELFF.

This clonotype was seen a few times. This chain uses TRBV14 with TRBJ1-1, with 9 bases fitting TRBD1. Germline V gives CDR1 SGHDN, CDR2 FVKESK. The CDR3 extends over 17 amino acids. The junction had 9 bases not matched to a gene; V was cut back by 1 base and J by 3 bases. CDR3 in amino acids: CASSQVTGGDLDTEAFF. DNA for the CDR3: TGTGCCAGCAGCCAAGTCACAGGGGGCGATCTGGACACTGAAGCTTTCTTT.

This clonotype was observed a handful of times. The gene calls are TRBV6-5 and TRBJ1-5; no firm D call. The CDR3 has 15 residues. V lost 3 bases and J lost 5, with 14 bases in between. Germline V lookup: CDR1 MNHEY, CDR2 SVGAGI. The CDR3 is CASSYTPSEHQPQHF. CDR3 sequence (DNA): TGTGCCAGCAGTTATACCCCGAGCGAACATCAGCCCCAGCATTTT.

This clonotype has more than one count but fewer than ten. The V call is TRBV20-1, the J call TRBJ1-6; 10 positions agree with TRBD1. The germline CDR1 and CDR2 sequences are DFQATT and SNEGSKA (reference sequence). The CDR3 has 14 residues. Losses at the gene ends were 5 bases for V and 8 bases for J; bases not matched to a gene: 6. CDR3 protein: CSAYDRGPDSPLHF. In DNA, the CDR3 is TGCAGTGCTTATGACAGGGGGCCGGATTCACCCCTCCACTTT.

V gene TRBV6-5 combines with J gene TRBJ2-1, with 10 bases lining up with TRBD2. The CDR3 consists of 15 residues. Germline CDR1 MNHEY, CDR2 SVGAGI. Unmatched junction bases numbered 10, after V lost 0 bases and J lost 14 bases. CDR3 coding DNA: TGTGCCAGCAGTTACTCGGGGCTAGCGGGGGCCCAGGAGTTCTTC. It encodes CASSYSGLAGAQEFF.

This clonotype was seen more than once but under ten times. The J gene is TRBJ2-1, the V gene TRBV12-3 or TRBV12-4, with TRBD2 matching over 8 bases. The V and J ends lost 9 bases and 6 bases, in that order; junction bases with no gene match: 10. This CDR3 has 14 amino acids. CDR3 bases: TGTGCCAGAGGAAGGAGCGGGGGACCCAATGAGCAGTTCTTC. Translating gives CARGRSGGPNEQFF.

Judged by abundance, this clonotype is large (0.1 to 1%). The rearrangement joins TRBV29-1 to TRBJ2-5, with a weak D call TRBD2 (5 bases). CDR1 is SQVTM and CDR2 is ANQGSEA in the germline V gene. V dropped 0 bases and J dropped 3 bases, with 17 bases sitting between them. There are 16 residues in the CDR3. CDR3 sequence: CSVEDPFAGEKETQYF. The CDR3 nucleotides are TGCAGCGTTGAAGACCCCTTTGCGGGTGAAAAAGAGACCCAGTACTTC.

The rearrangement joins TRBV5-1 to TRBJ2-7; 9 nucleotides match TRBD1. The V gene end was trimmed by 3 bases and the J gene end by 3 bases; junction bases not matched to a gene: 10. This CDR3 spans 16 amino acids. CDR1 SGHRS and CDR2 YFSETQ come from the germline V gene. CDR3 loop: CASSSMATGGFYEQYF. Here the CDR3 DNA reads TGCGCCAGCAGCTCGATGGCGACAGGGGGATTCTACGAGCAGTACTTC.

V is TRBV2 and J is TRBJ2-1, with D unclear. Germline CDR1 SNHLY, CDR2 FYNNEI. Trimming took 4 bases from V and 0 from J, leaving 16 bases between them. The CDR3 consists of 17 residues. In DNA, the CDR3 is TGTGCCAGCAGTGTTCTCCCAGGATCGAGCTCCTACAATGAGCAGTTCTTC. Protein: CASSVLPGSSSYNEQFF.

This chain uses TRBV2 with TRBJ2-3; D perhaps matches TRBD2 (6 bases). V was shortened by 5 bases and J by 1 base, with 16 bases between the two germline ends. Germline V gives CDR1 SNHLY, CDR2 FYNNEI. CDR3 size: 16 residues. CDR3: CASSHGPGLRTDTQYF. CDR3 bases: TGTGCCAGCAGTCACGGCCCGGGACTTCGCACAGATACGCAGTATTTT.

The rearrangement joins TRBV7-9 to TRBJ2-7; D is uncertain. This CDR3 is 10 amino acids long. V gave up 1 base and J gave up 5 bases, with 0 bases separating them. CDR1 SEHNR and CDR2 FQNEAQ come from the germline V gene (reference sequence). The CDR3 protein is CASSLDEQYF. CDR3 nucleotides: TGTGCCAGCAGCTTAGACGAGCAGTACTTC.

The rearrangement joins TRBV21-1 to TRBJ2-7; the table calls TRBD2, which could not be checked here. TRBV21-1 is termed a pseudogene. This CDR3 comprises 15 residues. CDR3 sequence: CASSKARGLSYEQYF. CDR3 sequence (DNA): TGTGCCAGCAGCAAAGCCAGAGGGCTATCCTACGAGCAGTACTTC.

In this sample, this clonotype turned up a few times. The chain is built from TRBV6-6 and TRBJ2-2; weak D call: TRBD1 (6 bases). The V end lost 4 bases, the J end lost 7 bases, and 7 bases lay between the germline ends. The length of the CDR3 is 12 residues. Germline CDR1 MNHNY, CDR2 SVGAGI (reference sequence). CDR3 protein: CASSSGDGELFF. Written as DNA, the CDR3 is TGTGCCAGCAGTTCAGGGGACGGGGAGCTGTTTTTT.

V is TRBV4-1 and J is TRBJ1-1; a possible D gene is TRBD1 (5 bases). Germline CDR1 is MGHRA and CDR2 is YSYEKL. This CDR3 has 14 residues. Trimming removed 6 bases at V and 1 base at J, with 12 bases between. The CDR3 sequence: CASSGRDGNTEAFF. The CDR3 region has the DNA TGCGCCAGCAGTGGCAGGGACGGGAACACTGAAGCTTTCTTT.

This clonotype was counted between two and nine times. The genes are TRBV6-6 and TRBJ2-1; 7 bases agree with TRBD2. V dropped 2 bases and J dropped 6; count of bases not matched to a gene: 1. This CDR3 comprises 13 residues. CDR1 is MNHNY and CDR2 is SVGAGI in the germline V gene (reference sequence). CDR3 amino acids: CASSYGTINEQFF. The CDR3 coding sequence is TGTGCCAGCAGTTACGGGACTATCAATGAGCAGTTCTTC.